These T cell receptor beta chains were read from a single sample in a study of PD-L1 blockade in urothelial cancer. Measured with immunoSEQ multiplex PCR; TCRdb has only the in-frame clones, and not every one. The repertoire has some 90,000 clones, around 90% of them found once; the top ten carry more than 0.85%. The input for sequencing was PBMCs, taken around atezolizumab (anti-PD-L1) treatment. All receptors derive from a woman aged 80 or older with urothelial cancer. The CDR3 runs from the conserved cysteine through the conserved F or W. A D gene is named only where the DNA matches it firmly. Clone size is given for some rows only: seen once, a few or many times, or a class if the clone is expanded.

clone size	V gene	J gene	D gene	CDR3 DNA	CDR3 protein
.	TRBV2	TRBJ1-1	TRBD1	TGTGCCAGCTCGGGAGAGGGGGCGACTGAAGCTTTCTTT	CASSGEGATEAFF
.	TRBV9	TRBJ2-1	.	TGTGCCAGCAGCCGGACGGACTCCAATGAGCAGTTCTTC	CASSRTDSNEQFF
.	TRBV15	TRBJ1-2	.	TGTGCCACCAGCAGAGATCGTAGAGGCTATGGCTACACCTTC	CATSRDRRGYGYTF
.	TRBV2	TRBJ2-7	TRBD2	TGTGCCAGCAGTGACATGGCGGGAGTAGGCGAGCAGTACTTC	CASSDMAGVGEQYF
.	TRBV13	TRBJ2-1	.	TGTGCCAGCAGCCAGGTTACCCTCAGAGCCAATGAGCAGTTCTTC	CASSQVTLRANEQFF
.	TRBV27	TRBJ2-7	TRBD2	TGTGCCAGCAGTTTACGACGAACGACTAGCGGGTCCACACGATACGAGCAGTACTTC	CASSLRRTTSGSTRYEQYF
.	TRBV28	TRBJ1-1	TRBD1	TGTGCCAGCAGAGCGCAGGGGGGAGAGGGCACTGAAGCTTTCTTT	CASRAQGGEGTEAFF
.	TRBV9	TRBJ1-1	.	TGTGCCAGCAGCGTAGCGCAGGCGGGCCCCTTCACTGAAGCTTTCTTT	CASSVAQAGPFTEAFF
.	TRBV7-9	TRBJ1-1	TRBD1	TGTGCCAGCAGCGCGATAAAGGGGGCCACTGAAGCTTTCTTT	CASSAIKGATEAFF
.	TRBV7-7	TRBJ2-1	.	TGTGCCAGCAGCTTAGAAACTGCAGGTGAGCAGTTCTTC	CASSLETAGEQFF
.	TRBV7-9	TRBJ2-1	.	TGTGCCAGCAGTGGAGGGACGGGGCGTGATGAGCAGTTCTTC	CASSGGTGRDEQFF
.	TRBV7-9	TRBJ2-6	TRBD2	TGTGCCAGCAGCTTAGTTTTTTCGCGGGAGGGTGGGGCCAACGTCCTGACTTTC	CASSLVFSREGGANVLTF
.	TRBV7-8	TRBJ2-1	TRBD2	TGTGCCAGCAGCCCTACTAGCGCGGGGAATGAGCAGTTCTTC	CASSPTSAGNEQFF
.	TRBV18	TRBJ1-1	.	TGTGCCAGCTCACCTAAGGCCGGACTGCCGAACACTGAAGCTTTCTTT	CASSPKAGLPNTEAFF
.	TRBV28	TRBJ1-3	TRBD1	TGTGCCAGCAGTTTTTTATCAGGGGGCCCTGGAAACACCATATATTTT	CASSFLSGGPGNTIYF
.	TRBV7-9	TRBJ1-1	.	TGTGCCAGCAGCTTAGCAGGGGGGAACACTGAAGCTTTCTTT	CASSLAGGNTEAFF
.	TRBV7-6	TRBJ2-3	TRBD1	TGTGCCAGCAGCATTGACAGGGGCTCAGATACGCAGTATTTT	CASSIDRGSDTQYF
.	TRBV5-1	TRBJ1-1	.	TGCGCCAGCAGCTCAGACAGGAGAAACACTGAAGCTTTCTTT	CASSSDRRNTEAFF
once	TRBV6-6	TRBJ2-7	.	TGTGCCAGCACCCTAGTCCCAAGCTCCTACGAGCAGTACTTC	CASTLVPSSYEQYF
.	TRBV5-1	TRBJ1-3	.	TGCGCCAGCAGCCACAGTAGCTCTGGAAACACCATATATTTT	CASSHSSSGNTIYF
.	TRBV6-5	TRBJ2-1	TRBD2	TGTGCCAGCAGTTCCCGGACTAGCGGATCCTACAATGAGCAGTTCTTC	CASSSRTSGSYNEQFF
.	TRBV5-1	TRBJ2-2	TRBD2	TGCGCCAGCAGCTCTAGCGGGAGTGGAACCGGGGAGCTGTTTTTT	CASSSSGSGTGELFF
.	TRBV28	TRBJ2-7	TRBD2	TGTGCCAGCGGGAGCGGGAGTAAGTACGAGCAGTACTTC	CASGSGSKYEQYF
.	TRBV6-5	TRBJ2-1	.	TGTGCCAGCAGGCCAGACTATTCCTCCTACAATGAGCAGTTCTTC	CASRPDYSSYNEQFF
.	TRBV5-6	TRBJ2-1	TRBD1	TGTGCCAGCAGATCAGGACAGGGGCGCTACAATGAGCAGTTCTTC	CASRSGQGRYNEQFF
once	TRBV9	TRBJ1-1	.	TGTGCCAGCAGCGTAGAATTTCGGACTGAAGCTTTCTTT	CASSVEFRTEAFF
.	TRBV19	TRBJ1-2	TRBD1	TGTGCCAGTAGTTCCAGACCCGGGACAGGATCCAACTATGGCTACACCTTC	CASSSRPGTGSNYGYTF
.	TRBV19	TRBJ2-1	.	TGTGCCAGTAGTATCGGGGGTTATAGCAATGAGCAGTTCTTC	CASSIGGYSNEQFF
.	TRBV6-1	TRBJ1-4	TRBD1	TGTGCCAGCAGTTTACAGGGGGCGCGAGATGAAAAACTGTTTTTT	CASSLQGARDEKLFF
.	TRBV6-6	TRBJ2-3	.	TGTGCCAGCAGTTACTCGGGCCTCGCGACAGATACGCAGTATTTT	CASSYSGLATDTQYF
.	TRBV18	TRBJ2-7	TRBD2	TGTGCCAGCTCACCCATGACAAGTTTTAGCGGGCCAAGCGAGCAGTACTTC	CASSPMTSFSGPSEQYF
.	TRBV19	TRBJ2-7	.	TGTGCCAGTAGACCGACAGTCCCCAGGAGCGAGCAGTACTTC	CASRPTVPRSEQYF